Only a few counts were recorded for the clone carrying this T cell receptor beta chain. Its antigen is as yet unknown. The sample is drawn from a study of T cells after yellow fever vaccination. Findings and caveats of the study: Weaker, the secondary response peaked sooner, at day 5 versus 15. Relatively few clonotypes were ones that appeared in both CD4 and CD8 compartments.

Synthesis of TCR cDNA relied on 5'RACE template switching, which attached a universal primer site and UMIs. TCRdb fed the 5' RACE reads into MiXCR, producing one record per CDR3 protein. The sample lists 450,000 to 600,000 distinct CDR3 sequences, about 17% occurring once. Losses at the gene ends were 1 base for V and 7 bases for J; bases not matched to a gene: 7. Germline V CDR1 and CDR2: SGHVS, FQNEAQ. The CDR3 extends over 15 amino acids. The V and J genes are TRBV7-8 and TRBJ2-1, with 7 bases that match TRBD1. Sample: PBMCs, taken 5 days after the first yellow fever vaccination. This receptor was identified in a man between 18 and 35 years old who received the YFV17D yellow fever vaccine. The CDR3 spells CASSLGQGTLNEQFF. DNA for the CDR3: TGTGCCAGCAGCTTAGGACAGGGTACGTTGAATGAGCAGTTCTTC.